The 27 T cell receptor beta chains given below trace back to one sample, sequenced in a study of blood T cells in healthy people across ages. Through a sample-barcoded 5' primer and a J-beta primer mix, a second PCR was run for about 6 to 11 cycles. TCRdb re-called the 5' RACE reads through MiXCR, storing one row per CDR3 protein. This sample has approximately 600,000 distinct CDR3 sequences, with under 70% found just once. The sequencing input was blood. The receptors were gathered from a man aged 55 to 70 in good health.

V usage is TRBV20-1 and J usage is TRBJ1-5; the D is unclear. V was trimmed by 7 bases and J by 0 bases, leaving 10 bases between them. There are 13 residues in the CDR3. The germline CDR1 and CDR2 sequences are DFQATT and SNEGSKA (reference sequence). The CDR3: CSVGSYSNQPQHF. The CDR3 DNA is TGCAGTGTCGGGAGTTATAGCAATCAGCCCCAGCATTTT.

This clonotype was seen a single time. The chain recombines TRBV7-8 with TRBJ1-2, with TRBD1 as a possible D gene (6 bases). V was shortened by 5 bases and J by 8 bases, with 18 bases between the two germline ends. The CDR3 totals 14 residues. Germline V lookup: CDR1 SGHVS, CDR2 FQNEAQ. The CDR3 bases are TGTGCCAGCAGCACCGCCACAGGGTCGTACGGCTACACCTTC. The encoded protein is CASSTATGSYGYTF.

The chain recombines TRBV11-2 with TRBJ2-1, with TRBD2 matching over 9 bases. In germline, CDR1 is SGHAT, CDR2 FQNNGV. The CDR3 runs 16 residues. The J segment lost 8 bases and the V segment lost 5 bases, leaving 13 bases of the junction unmatched. The CDR3 reads CASSRRAGGGFDEQFF. CDR3 coding DNA: TGTGCCAGCAGCAGACGTGCGGGGGGGGGTTTTGATGAGCAGTTCTTC.

This clonotype was recorded at least ten times. The chain joins TRBV10-3 to TRBJ1-6, with D uncertain. V dropped 5 bases and J dropped 0 bases, with 5 bases sitting between them. Germline lookup yields CDR1 ENHRY and CDR2 SYGVKD. This CDR3 is built from 14 residues. The CDR3 loop reads CAISTFSYNSPLHF. The CDR3, as DNA: TGTGCCATCAGTACCTTCTCCTATAATTCACCCCTCCACTTT.

This clonotype appeared a few times. This chain links TRBV5-1 with TRBJ2-3; 7 positions match TRBD1. V shed 0 bases, J shed 6 bases, and the junction held 10 bases outside the gene matches. Germline lookup yields CDR1 SGHRS and CDR2 YFSETQ. CDR3 length: 16 residues. CDR3 region: CASSLAGTVPIDTQYF. DNA of the CDR3: TGCGCCAGCAGCTTGGCCGGGACAGTTCCCATCGATACGCAGTATTTT.

V gene TRBV28 combines with J gene TRBJ1-2, with TRBD1 matching 7 bases. Germline V CDR1 and CDR2: MDHEN, SYDVKM. This CDR3 has 13 residues. J gave up 8 bases and V 5 bases, and 8 bases lay outside the gene matches. DNA for the CDR3: TGTGCCAGCAGTGTGGACAGGAATAAGGGCTACACCTTC. Its protein product is CASSVDRNKGYTF.

J is TRBJ1-2 and V is TRBV5-4; TRBD1 might be the D (6 bases). CDR3 length: 12 residues. Germline values: CDR1 SGHNT, CDR2 YYREEE (reference sequence). The ends were cut back, 4 bases at V and 4 bases at J, with 8 bases in the middle. DNA of the CDR3: TGTGCCAGCAGCATGGACAGCTATGGCTACACCTTC. Translating it yields CASSMDSYGYTF. Drawing the rest from reference TRBV5-4 and TRBJ1-2, the complete variable domain is ETGVTQSPTHLIKTRGQQVTLRCSSQSGHNTVSWYQQALGQGPQFIFQYYREEENGRGNFPPRFSGLQFPNYSSELNVNALELDDSALYLCASSMDSYGYTFGSGTRLTVV.

The gene calls are TRBV7-2 and TRBJ2-7; 9 nucleotides agree with TRBD2. Germline trimming cut 4 bases from V and 6 bases from J; bases unmatched to any gene: 7. The CDR3 runs to 14 residues. Per germline, CDR1 SGHTA and CDR2 FQGNSA. The CDR3 nucleotides are TGTGCCAGCAGCTCCCAGCGGGGGGACGGCGAGCAGTACTTC. This translates into CASSSQRGDGEQYF.

The count of this clonotype is one. The chain has TRBV18 and TRBJ2-7, with 7 bases matching TRBD2. Trimming cost V 3 bases and J 0 bases; bases outside gene matches: 8. Looked up from germline, CDR1 is KGHSH and CDR2 is LQKENI. The CDR3 has 16 residues. CDR3 in DNA: TGTGCCAGCTCACCCAAGGGAGGGGCGACCTCCTACGAGCAGTACTTC. Amino acid sequence: CASSPKGGATSYEQYF.

V is TRBV4-2 and J is TRBJ2-1; tentative D call: TRBD2 (5 bases). Germline V CDR1 and CDR2: LGHNA, YNFKEQ. The CDR3 loop spans 15 amino acids. Trimming removed 0 bases at V and 6 bases at J, with 12 bases between. The CDR3 sequence: CASSQDPNLANEQFF. Here the CDR3 DNA reads TGTGCCAGCAGCCAAGATCCCAACCTAGCCAATGAGCAGTTCTTC.

The chain carries TRBV6-5 and TRBJ2-3; D ambiguous. Trimming took off 10 bases at V and 8 bases at J, with 19 bases between the two ends. There are 13 residues in the CDR3. Per the germline V gene, CDR1 is MNHEY and CDR2 is SVGAGI. The CDR3 reads CATHHPSQATQYF. The CDR3, as DNA: TGTGCCACCCACCACCCGAGTCAGGCTACGCAGTATTTT.

This sequence joins TRBV7-2 and TRBJ2-1; 8 bases are shared with TRBD1. CDR3 length equals 15 residues. CDR1 is SGHTA and CDR2 is FQGNSA in the germline V gene. With 5 bases clipped from V and 4 bases from J, the junction kept 7 bases outside the gene matches. The CDR3 DNA reads TGTGCCAGCAGCCTGGACAGGGCCGGATACAATGAGCAGTTCTTC. Translation gives CASSLDRAGYNEQFF.

This rearrangement joins TRBV9 to TRBJ2-3, with 9 bases identical to TRBD2. This CDR3 spans 15 amino acids. The ends lost 2 bases at V and 7 bases at J; junction bases unmatched: 8. Germline assignment: CDR1 SGDLS and CDR2 YYNGEE. The DNA for the CDR3 is TGTGCCAGCAGCGTGCTAGCGGGGCTTCCCCATACGCAGTATTTT. This translates into CASSVLAGLPHTQYF.

This clonotype was counted only a few times. The chain recombines TRBV7-8 with TRBJ2-5, with a tentative D call TRBD1 (8 bases). With 5 bases removed from V and 3 bases from J, the gap between germline ends came to 13 bases. CDR1 is SGHVS, CDR2 FQNEAQ, per germline. The length of the CDR3 is 14 residues. CDR3 in DNA: TGTGCCAGCAGCATCACAGGGGGGGAAGAGACCCAGTACTTC. This gives the protein CASSITGGEETQYF.

V usage is TRBV12-3 or TRBV12-4 and J usage is TRBJ2-1; 9 bases match TRBD1. The CDR3 runs 13 residues. V dropped 4 bases and J dropped 6; count of bases not matched to a gene: 1. Here the CDR3 reads CASSWTGANEQFF. DNA of the CDR3: TGTGCCAGCAGTTGGACAGGGGCCAATGAGCAGTTCTTC.

CDR3 region: CTSNRSFPGTASYEQYF. For the CDR3, the DNA is TGCACCAGCAACCGGTCCTTCCCCGGGACAGCCTCCTACGAGCAGTACTTC. V is TRBV1 and J is TRBJ2-7; the D call in the table, TRBD1, was not verified against the DNA. TRBV1 is marked as a pseudogene. The CDR3 runs 17 residues.

The chain carries TRBV29-1 and TRBJ1-1, with a tentative D call TRBD1 (5 bases). Germline CDR1 and CDR2: SQVTM and ANQGSEA. The CDR3 spans 12 residues. V gave up 3 bases and J gave up 4 bases, with 9 bases separating them. Here the CDR3 reads CSVDREATEAFF. The CDR3 region has the DNA TGCAGCGTTGACAGGGAAGCCACTGAAGCTTTCTTT. The full variable domain, with the rest looked up from reference TRBV29-1 and TRBJ1-1, is SAVISQKPSRDICQRGTSLTIQCQVDSQVTMMFWYRQQPGQSLTLIATANQGSEATYESGFVIDKFPISRPNLTFSTLTVSNMSPEDSSIYLCSVDREATEAFFGQGTRLTVV.

Only a few counts were recorded for this clonotype. The chain employs TRBV6-6 and TRBJ2-7; possible D gene TRBD1, 6 bases. CDR3 size: 15 residues. The ends were cut back, 0 bases at V and 0 bases at J, with 9 bases in the middle. From germline, CDR1 is MNHNY and CDR2 SVGAGI (reference sequence). The DNA of the CDR3 is TGTGCCAGCAGTTACTCGCCGGACAGCTCCTACGAGCAGTACTTC. Its translation is CASSYSPDSSYEQYF.

This clonotype has a single count. The chain recombines TRBV6-5 with TRBJ1-6; D may be TRBD1 (6 bases). The V end was cut by 2 bases, the J end by 12 bases, with 11 bases between. The germline V gene encodes CDR1 MNHEY and CDR2 SVGAGI. The CDR3 has 13 amino acids. The CDR3 protein is CASSYGGPEPLHF. For the CDR3, the DNA is TGTGCCAGCAGTTACGGGGGCCCTGAACCCCTCCACTTT.

In its sample, this clonotype was seen a few times. The rearrangement links TRBV7-2 to TRBJ2-4; possible D gene TRBD2, 5 bases. The last part of the DNA fits TRBJ2-7 better; the J call may be wrong. This CDR3 is 15 amino acids long. Germline values: CDR1 SGHTA, CDR2 FQGNSA. CDR3 nucleotides: TGTGCCAGCAGCTCTTCTGTGGTGGGAGTCAGCGAGCAGTACTTC. Residues: CASSSSVVGVSEQYF.

This clonotype was counted between two and nine times. The DNA for the CDR3 is TGTGCCAGCAGCCCGCGCGTGAGCCAAGAGACCCAGTACTTC. Amino acids: CASSPRVSQETQYF. This rearrangement joins TRBV9 to TRBJ2-5, with D unresolved. Germline values: CDR1 SGDLS, CDR2 YYNGEE. V gave up 4 bases and J gave up 1 base, with 11 bases separating them. This CDR3 spans 14 amino acids. The whole variable domain, remainder taken from reference TRBV9 and TRBJ2-5, is DSGVTQTPKHLITATGQRVTLRCSPRSGDLSVYWYQQSLDQGLQFLIQYYNGEERAKGNILERFSAQQFPDLHSELNLSSLELGDSALYFCASSPRVSQETQYFGPGTRLLVL.

The chain joins TRBV5-1 to TRBJ1-1, with 7 bases lining up with TRBD1. This CDR3 has 14 amino acids. Germline CDR1 reads SGHRS; CDR2 reads YFSETQ. V shed 5 bases and J 7 bases; nucleotides not matched to a gene: 11. In DNA, the CDR3 is TGCGCCAGCAGGCACCTCGACAGGGAAGGTGAAGCTTTCTTT. This translates into CASRHLDREGEAFF.

A few counts support this clonotype. In DNA form, the CDR3 reads TGTGCCAGCAGCTTTTTCCCCAATGGGGTCACTGAAGCTTTCTTT. It is translated as CASSFFPNGVTEAFF. V gene TRBV5-5 combines with J gene TRBJ1-1; D is unclear. Germline V gene lookup returns CDR1 SGHKS and CDR2 YYEKEE (reference sequence). The germline V and J ends were trimmed by 2 bases and 4 bases, with 15 bases remaining between them. The CDR3 spans 15 residues.

This sequence joins TRBV6-2 or TRBV6-3 and TRBJ2-1; maybe TRBD2 (6 bases). This CDR3 has 17 residues. Germline V lookup: CDR1 MNHEY, CDR2 SVGEGT. Trimming removed 5 bases at V and 7 bases at J, with 24 bases between. The CDR3 region is CASSPRLAGLEPNEQFF. CDR3 nucleotides: TGTGCCAGCAGTCCTAGATTGGCGGGGCTTGAGCCGAATGAGCAGTTCTTC.

V and J are TRBV12-3 or TRBV12-4 and TRBJ1-5; D call uncertain. Trimming took 2 bases from V and 6 from J, leaving 11 bases between them. The CDR3 sequence is 14 residues long. The CDR3 region is CASSLFAPPQPQHF. The CDR3 DNA reads as TGTGCCAGCAGTTTATTCGCCCCCCCTCAGCCCCAGCATTTT.

This chain uses TRBV5-1 with TRBJ2-4; tentatively, D is TRBD2 (5 bases). Judging by the DNA end, TRBJ2-7 fits better; the J call may be wrong. The CDR3 consists of 15 residues. Germline loops: CDR1 SGHRS, CDR2 YFSETQ. Written as DNA, the CDR3 is TGCGCCAGCAGCCCGCGGGCCAGTGAGGTCTACGAGCAGTACTTC. Protein: CASSPRASEVYEQYF.

V gene TRBV28 combines with J gene TRBJ2-1; D is possibly TRBD1 (5 bases). This CDR3 contains 13 residues. Per germline, CDR1 MDHEN and CDR2 SYDVKM. Trimming pared 5 bases from V and 3 bases from J, leaving 8 bases between. For the CDR3, the DNA is TGTGCCAGCAGTACAGGAATCTACAATGAGCAGTTCTTC. Translated, it gives CASSTGIYNEQFF.